Given below is one T cell receptor (beta chain) in context. Its cognate antigen is unknown. Next came a second PCR, run for roughly 6 to 11 cycles, which used a sample-barcoded 5' primer along with a J-beta primer mix. TCRdb analysed the 5' RACE reads with MiXCR anew, one entry per CDR3 protein. Here the sample spans about 730,000 distinct CDR3 sequences, roughly 44% being singletons. This entry belongs to a study of blood T cells in healthy people across ages. Study-level points and caveats: The authors considered diversity estimates from one million T cells to be underestimates. TCR beta diversity correlated strongly with naive T cell percentage. CMV infection status of these donors was not known.

Germline-derived CDR1 and CDR2 are MNHNY and SVGAGI (reference sequence). The CDR3 runs to 16 residues. The V end was cut by 0 bases, the J end by 2 bases, with 11 bases between. This clonotype originated in a woman aged 55-70 years in good health. Sequenced input: blood. The V call is TRBV6-6, the J call TRBJ2-1; perhaps TRBD2 as D (5 bases). The CDR3 loop reads CASSYSTGIPYNEQFF. Written as DNA, the CDR3 is TGTGCCAGCAGTTACTCCACGGGAATTCCCTACAATGAGCAGTTCTTC.